The 5 T cell receptor beta chains reported below all come from one sample, sequenced in a study of blood T cell repertoires in COVID-19. Sequencing was performed with immunoSEQ multiplex PCR; in TCRdb, only in-frame clones are kept and a portion is missing. The sample includes about 200,000 clones, around 86% of them seen just once. The sequencing input was PBMCs or T cells enriched from blood (not recorded which). These receptors were collected from a woman aged 40 to 49 in a cohort exposed to, infected with or recovered from COVID-19 (not recorded which).

CDR3 in amino acids: CASSLVGAPTGELFF. The CDR3 coding sequence is TGTGCCAGCAGCTTAGTTGGGGCACCAACTGGGGAGCTGTTTTTT. The rearrangement uses TRBV7-9 and TRBJ2-2; D perhaps matches TRBD1 (5 bases). V lost 1 base to trimming and J lost 8 bases, with 14 bases between them. In germline, CDR1 is SEHNR, CDR2 FQNEAQ (reference sequence). CDR3 length equals 15 residues.

The chain links TRBV2 to TRBJ1-2, with 8 bases matching TRBD1. CDR3 length equals 14 residues. V lost 2 bases and J lost 3; bases outside the gene matches: 2. Germline-derived CDR1 and CDR2 are SNHLY and FYNNEI. CDR3 sequence (DNA): TGTGCCAGCAGTGAACGGGGACAGGACTATGGCTACACCTTC. Translated, it gives CASSERGQDYGYTF.

The chain joins TRBV29-1 to TRBJ2-7; TRBD1 matches at 10 bases. Germline V lookup: CDR1 SQVTM, CDR2 ANQGSEA. The length of the CDR3 is 16 residues. The V and J ends lost 5 bases and 3 bases, in that order; junction bases with no gene match: 13. The CDR3 region is CSVSYRDRGPSYEQYF. CDR3 in DNA: TGCAGCGTTAGTTACCGGGACAGGGGTCCAAGCTACGAGCAGTACTTC.

In nucleotides, the CDR3 is TGCAGTGCTAGTAAGGCTAGCGGGTACAATGAGCAGTTCTTC. It encodes CSASKASGYNEQFF. The chain joins TRBV20-1 to TRBJ2-1; 8 bases fit TRBD2. Germline V lookup: CDR1 DFQATT, CDR2 SNEGSKA (reference sequence). V dropped 3 bases and J dropped 4; count of bases not matched to a gene: 5. The CDR3 extends over 14 amino acids.

This clone was recorded only once. The chain uses TRBV11-2 and TRBJ2-7; D unclear. CDR3 length equals 11 residues. The germline V and J ends were trimmed by 5 bases and 3 bases, with 5 bases remaining between them. Germline CDR1 and CDR2: SGHAT and FQNNGV. CDR3 nucleotides: TGTGCCAGCAGCGACTTCTACGAGCAGTACTTC. Its translation is CASSDFYEQYF.